This T cell receptor beta chain was captured in a study of blood T cell repertoires in COVID-19. Authors' processing steps: Reference gene primer amplification in the assay estimated nucleated cell counts. Data came from immunoSEQ multiplex PCR; TCRdb stores just in-frame clones and leaves some out. The DNA gave D and trimming, while V, J and clone size come from that table. The sample has around 100,000 clones, 69% seen once. The CDR3 is 14 residues long. Trimming cost V 5 bases and J 6 bases; bases outside gene matches: 3. The germline gives CDR1 WNHNN, CDR2 SYGVQD (reference sequence). Sequencing used peripheral blood. The rearrangement uses TRBV10-1 and TRBJ2-1, with 11 bases identical to TRBD2. The sequence was obtained from a man of 80 years or more with acute or convalescent COVID-19. The CDR3 region has the DNA TGCGCCAGCAGTTCCGGGACTAGCGGCAATGAGCAGTTCTTC. Translation: CASSSGTSGNEQFF.